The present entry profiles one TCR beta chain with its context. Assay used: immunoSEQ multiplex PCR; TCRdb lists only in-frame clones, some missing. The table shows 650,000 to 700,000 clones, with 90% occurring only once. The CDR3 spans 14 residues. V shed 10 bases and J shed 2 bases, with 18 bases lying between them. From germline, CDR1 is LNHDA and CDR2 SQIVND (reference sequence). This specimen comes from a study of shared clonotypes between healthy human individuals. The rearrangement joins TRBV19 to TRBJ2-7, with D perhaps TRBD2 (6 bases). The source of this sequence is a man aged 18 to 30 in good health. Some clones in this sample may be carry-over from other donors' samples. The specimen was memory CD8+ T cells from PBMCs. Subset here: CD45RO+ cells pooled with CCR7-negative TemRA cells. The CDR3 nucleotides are TGTGCCACCTCTTGGGGGGTAGGGGCCTACGAGCAGTACTTC. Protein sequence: CATSWGVGAYEQYF.